Shown below are 5 T cell receptor beta chains from a single sample sequenced in a study of blood T cell repertoires in COVID-19. Here immunoSEQ multiplex PCR was the method, and the copy in TCRdb shows in-frame clones only, minus some. The sample holds about 240,000 clones, about 80% seen once. Material: peripheral blood. The receptors stem from an elderly woman with acute or convalescent COVID-19.

This chain joins TRBV18 and TRBJ2-2, with D possibly TRBD1 on 5 matching bases. V shed 0 bases and J shed 6 bases, with 11 bases lying between them. Germline V gene lookup returns CDR1 KGHSH and CDR2 LQKENI. CDR3 length: 15 residues. This CDR3 reads CASSPPGPGPGELFF. CDR3 coding DNA: TGTGCCAGCTCACCACCGGGGCCAGGGCCCGGGGAGCTGTTTTTT.

V is TRBV7-8 and J is TRBJ1-1, with TRBD1 matching 9 bases. CDR1 is SGHVS and CDR2 is FQNEAQ in the germline V gene. The CDR3 runs to 15 residues. Germline trimming cut 4 bases from V and 1 base from J; bases unmatched to any gene: 4. The CDR3 loop reads CASSSGQGTNTEAFF. The CDR3 coding sequence is TGTGCCAGCAGCTCTGGACAGGGGACGAACACTGAAGCTTTCTTT. The full variable domain, completed using reference TRBV7-8 and TRBJ1-1, is GAGVSQSPRYKVAKRGQDVALRCDPISGHVSLFWYQQALGQGPEFLTYFQNEAQLDKSGLPSDRFFAERPEGSVSTLKIQRTQQEDSAVYLCASSSGQGTNTEAFFGQGTRLTVV.

The chain carries TRBV6-5 and TRBJ2-5; tentative D call: TRBD1 (6 bases). Germline CDR1 MNHEY, CDR2 SVGAGI. The length of the CDR3 is 16 residues. Trimming took off 2 bases at V and 5 bases at J, with 18 bases between the two ends. The CDR3 spells CASSYTPGQGSETQYF. Written as DNA, the CDR3 is TGTGCCAGCAGTTACACGCCGGGACAAGGATCGGAGACCCAGTACTTC.

This clone was observed a handful of times. The V gene is TRBV5-1, the J gene TRBJ2-1, with TRBD1 matching 9 bases. The CDR3 runs to 15 residues. Germline lookup yields CDR1 SGHRS and CDR2 YFSETQ. Unmatched junction bases numbered 7, after V lost 4 bases and J lost 5 bases. The CDR3 bases are TGCGCCAGCAGCCAGACAGGGGGGAGGCACAATGAGCAGTTCTTC. It codes for CASSQTGGRHNEQFF.

The chain has TRBV27 and TRBJ2-1, with 12 positions matching TRBD2. This CDR3 is 18 amino acids long. V shed 2 bases and J 0 bases; nucleotides not matched to a gene: 5. The germline CDR1 and CDR2 sequences are MNHEY and SMNVEV (reference sequence). This CDR3 is CASSLTSGGLSSYNEQFF. DNA for the CDR3: TGTGCCAGCAGTTTAACTAGCGGGGGGTTGAGCTCCTACAATGAGCAGTTCTTC.